This T cell receptor beta chain was found in a study of T-cell memory formation after mild COVID-19. Background on the study: TCR clusters mostly belonged to single donors.

TCRdb itself ran the 5' RACE reads through MiXCR, one entry per CDR3 protein. This sample has some 150,000 distinct CDR3 sequences, with over 15% found just once. Looked up from germline, CDR1 is SNHLY and CDR2 is FYNNEI. The CDR3 loop spans 11 amino acids. V was clipped by 8 bases and J by 8 bases, with 12 bases between them. The study's findings and limits: From day 15 to 85, contracting clones were balanced between CD4 and CD8, whereas later expanders leaned toward CD4+. Researchers could not confirm that second-wave clones peaking on day 37 targeted SARS-CoV-2. Researchers report contracting CD4+ clones mostly in CM and EM, with CD8+ clones in EMRA.

This clonotype has at least ten counts. As yet, its antigen is unknown. The sequenced sample consisted of PBMCs or a T cell subset sorted from them (not recorded which). This TCR was sampled from an adult woman who had mild COVID-19 (a few samples of this study predate the infection). Cell type and time point are not known. The chain combines TRBV2 with TRBJ2-5; D is uncertain. CDR3 sequence (DNA): TGTGCCAGCGGACGTTACAGAACCCAGTACTTC. Translation gives CASGRYRTQYF.